Listed below are T cell receptor beta chains from one sample, sequenced in a study of cytotoxic CD8 clonotypes in ibrutinib-treated CLL. Clones were read by immunoSEQ multiplex PCR, and TCRdb kept only the in-frame ones, dropping some. The sample consists of about 120,000 clones, 75% to 90% of them appearing once. The sample was PBMCs, taken after 24 months of ibrutinib treatment. Receptor source: a human donor with chronic lymphocytic leukemia. The CDR3 runs from the conserved cysteine through the conserved F or W. The D gene is left open where the match is weak. Only some rows state a clone size, as once, few, many or a class for expanded clones.

once,TRBJ2-1,TRBV7-8,.,CASSLALGGVQSYNEQFF,TGTGCCAGCAGCTTAGCGCTGGGGGGCGTTCAATCCTACAATGAGCAGTTCTTC
.,TRBJ2-1,TRBV19,TRBD2,CASKRASGRWGGNEQFF,TGTGCCAGTAAAAGGGCTAGCGGGAGGTGGGGGGGCAATGAGCAGTTCTTC
.,TRBJ2-7,TRBV2,TRBD1,CASSLEMIGTGEYF,TGTGCCAGCTCTTTAGAAATGATTGGGACAGGGGAGTACTTC
.,TRBJ2-7,TRBV9,.,CASSVAREAREQYF,TGTGCCAGCAGCGTAGCTAGAGAGGCGAGGGAGCAGTACTTC
.,TRBJ2-7,TRBV28,TRBD2,CASSLYYGLAGGLPGEQYF,TGTGCCAGCAGTTTATATTACGGGCTAGCGGGGGGGCTCCCTGGCGAGCAGTACTTC
.,TRBJ1-5,TRBV6-1,TRBD1,CASSETNRGLVNQPQHF,TGTGCCAGCAGTGAAACGAACAGGGGGCTCGTCAATCAGCCCCAGCATTTT
once,TRBJ2-5,TRBV9,.,CASSVGLQETQYF,TGTGCCAGCAGCGTAGGACTACAAGAGACCCAGTACTTC
.,TRBJ1-2,TRBV9,.,CASSVRNTPSGYTF,TGTGCCAGCAGCGTAAGGAATACGCCGTCTGGCTACACCTTC
.,TRBJ2-7,TRBV6-5,TRBD2,CASSPGTSASEQYF,TGTGCCAGCAGTCCCGGGACTAGCGCCTCTGAGCAGTACTTC
once,TRBJ2-1,TRBV15,TRBD1,CATSRGDRARSQFF,TGTGCCACCAGCAGAGGTGACAGGGCCAGGTCGCAGTTCTTC
.,TRBJ1-2,TRBV5-1,.,CASNEAATADGYTF,TGCGCCAGCAACGAGGCAGCCACCGCGGATGGCTACACCTTC
.,TRBJ1-1,TRBV9,.,CASSVGGYTEAFF,TGTGCCAGCAGCGTAGGCGGGTACACTGAAGCTTTCTTT
once,TRBJ2-7,TRBV7-2,.,CASRFQTGPYEQYF,TGTGCCAGCCGCTTCCAGACGGGACCCTACGAGCAGTACTTC
.,TRBJ1-1,TRBV2,.,CASRLSQGMNTEAFF,TGTGCCAGCAGGTTAAGTCAGGGGATGAACACTGAAGCTTTCTTT
.,TRBJ2-5,TRBV7-9,.,CASSLAVRGETQYF,TGTGCCAGCAGCTTAGCGGTCAGGGGAGAGACCCAGTACTTC
.,TRBJ2-3,TRBV27,TRBD2,CASSFLTSGLFNTQYF,TGTGCCAGCAGTTTCCTGACTAGCGGGCTTTTTAATACGCAGTATTTT
.,TRBJ2-7,TRBV6-5,TRBD1,CASSYLGRDRGQSQYF,TGTGCCAGCAGTTACTTAGGCAGGGACAGGGGGCAGTCGCAGTACTTC
.,TRBJ1-2,TRBV20-1,.,CSADYGYTF,TGCAGTGCAGACTATGGCTACACCTTC
.,TRBJ1-1,TRBV6-5,TRBD1,CASSSGQGGASFF,TGTGCCAGCAGCTCCGGACAGGGGGGAGCGTCTTTCTTT
.,TRBJ1-2,TRBV7-2,.,CASSPLIETNYGYTF,TGTGCCAGCAGCCCTCTTATAGAAACTAACTATGGCTACACCTTC
.,TRBJ2-7,TRBV18,TRBD1,CASSRDSSYEQYF,TGTGCCAGCTCACGGGACAGTTCCTACGAGCAGTACTTC
.,TRBJ1-1,TRBV10-2,TRBD1,CASSEPGQGNTEAFF,TGCGCCAGCAGTGAACCGGGACAGGGGAACACTGAAGCTTTCTTT
.,TRBJ2-7,TRBV28,TRBD1,CASSFRSGRGRNEQYF,TGTGCCAGCAGTTTTCGGTCCGGCAGGGGGCGGAACGAGCAGTACTTC
.,TRBJ1-5,TRBV2,.,CASSLQGWSNQPQHF,TGTGCCAGCAGTCTCCAGGGGTGGAGCAATCAGCCCCAGCATTTT
.,TRBJ1-1,TRBV5-6,.,CASSLGGVVPEAFF,TGTGCCAGCAGCTTGGGAGGAGTTGTCCCTGAAGCTTTCTTT
.,TRBJ1-1,TRBV7-2,.,CASSWQENTEAFF,TGTGCCAGCAGCTGGCAGGAGAACACTGAAGCTTTCTTT
.,TRBJ2-1,TRBV18,TRBD2,CASSPLAGGNNEQFF,TGTGCCAGCTCACCACTAGCGGGAGGGAACAATGAGCAGTTCTTC
.,TRBJ1-2,TRBV19,.,CASSSRRRYGYTF,TGTGCCAGTAGTTCCCGACGGAGGTATGGCTACACCTTC
.,TRBJ1-6,TRBV7-2,.,CASSLRQSGDSPLHF,TGTGCCAGCAGTCTAAGACAGAGTGGGGATTCACCCCTCCACTTT
.,TRBJ2-7,TRBV18,.,CASSPPTVSYEQYF,TGTGCCAGCTCCCCGCCGACTGTTTCCTACGAGCAGTACTTC
.,TRBJ2-1,TRBV28,TRBD1,CASSLSSRGRNEQFF,TGTGCCAGCAGTTTGTCCTCCAGGGGGCGCAACGAGCAGTTCTTC